Listed below are T cell receptor beta chains from one sample, sequenced in a study of CD4+ T cells in melanoma. The repertoire was sequenced with immunoSEQ multiplex PCR; TCRdb's copy has only in-frame clones and lacks some. The table shows some 15,000 clones, with roughly 69% occurring only once. The sequenced material came from cells from a culture (not recorded whether cultured in vitro). Every receptor here comes from a human donor with melanoma. The CDR3 runs from the conserved cysteine through the conserved F or W. A D gene is named only where the DNA matches it firmly. Expanded clones get a size class; other rows say once, few or many, or leave the size out.

.	TRBV9	TRBJ2-3	TRBD1	TGTGCCAGCAGCGTAGAGGGACAGGGTCTAGGCGGCGTGAAAGATACGCAGTATTTT	CASSVEGQGLGGVKDTQYF
once	TRBV7-2	TRBJ2-3	TRBD1	TGTGCCAGCAGCTTAGTTCCTCCGGGACAGGGGGGATTGGATACGCAGTATTTT	CASSLVPPGQGGLDTQYF
few	TRBV18	TRBJ1-1	TRBD1	TGTGCCAGCTCACCGGTACAGGGGGCTGAAGCTTTCTTT	CASSPVQGAEAFF
few	TRBV23-1	TRBJ1-3	.	TGCGCCAGCAGTACTAAAACAAAGGGAGGCTCTGGAAACACCATATATTTT	CASSTKTKGGSGNTIYF
.	TRBV12-5	TRBJ2-7	TRBD1	TGTGCTAGTGGTTTGGTACTAGTTGGGACAGGGGCTTACGAGCAGTACTTC	CASGLVLVGTGAYEQYF
.	TRBV13	TRBJ1-4	.	TGTGCCAGCAGCTTGAGGACCTATTCAGCGGAAAAACTGTTTTTT	CASSLRTYSAEKLFF
few	TRBV7-9	TRBJ2-5	TRBD2	TGTGCCAGCCTCCTAGCGGGGGCGGAGACCCAGTACTTC	CASLLAGAETQYF
.	TRBV6-1	TRBJ2-3	.	TGTGCCAGCAGTGACCAGGGAATTGGCACAGATACGCAGTATTTT	CASSDQGIGTDTQYF
.	TRBV27	TRBJ1-1	TRBD1	TGTGCCAGCAGCCGTTACAGGGGCACTGAAGCTTTCTTT	CASSRYRGTEAFF
few	TRBV28	TRBJ2-7	TRBD1	TGTGCCAGCAGCGCCGGGACAGGGGCCGAGCAGTACTTC	CASSAGTGAEQYF
.	TRBV5-4	TRBJ2-5	.	TGTGCCAGCAGCCCTAGGCCGGGACTGGATCAAGAGACCCAGTACTTC	CASSPRPGLDQETQYF
.	TRBV11-1	TRBJ2-5	.	TGTGCCAGCAGCTCCCAACGGGCCCAAGAGACCCAGTACTTC	CASSSQRAQETQYF
.	TRBV5-6	TRBJ1-5	TRBD1	TGTGCCAGCAGCTTTGGGACAGGTCGTCAGCCCCAGCATTTT	CASSFGTGRQPQHF
.	TRBV28	TRBJ1-3	.	TGTGCCAGCAGCTTGGGCTTATCAAACACCATATATTTT	CASSLGLSNTIYF
few	TRBV19	TRBJ2-1	.	TGTGCCAGTAGTCGCGGGACCGTATCCTACAATGAGCAGTTCTTC	CASSRGTVSYNEQFF
.	TRBV7-9	TRBJ2-1	.	TGTGCCAGCAGCTTGCCCCGGAGACTTGGCAATGAGCAGTTCTTC	CASSLPRRLGNEQFF
.	TRBV29-1	TRBJ1-2	.	TGCAGCGTTGGGTATGGCTACACCTTC	CSVGYGYTF
.	TRBV5-1	TRBJ2-3	.	TGCGCCAGCAGCCCCGGGACCGGGACAGATACGCAGTATTTT	CASSPGTGTDTQYF
.	TRBV6-6	TRBJ1-5	.	TGTGCCAGCAGTGGAGGGGTAGGCCAGCCCCAGCATTTT	CASSGGVGQPQHF
few	TRBV27	TRBJ2-7	.	TGTGCCAGCAGTTTAAAGGGCTTAGGAACCTACGAGCAGTACTTC	CASSLKGLGTYEQYF
medium-sized	TRBV7-9	TRBJ1-4	.	TGTGCCAGCAGTCCTGGACAAACTAATGAAAAACTGTTTTTT	CASSPGQTNEKLFF
.	TRBV11-2	TRBJ2-5	.	TGTGCCAGCAGCTTATCTCCGAACGTACAGACCCAGTACTTC	CASSLSPNVQTQYF
.	TRBV6-1	TRBJ1-2	.	TGTGCCAGCAGGGATGTGGGGGTTAGGGGCTATGGCTACACCTTC	CASRDVGVRGYGYTF
.	TRBV7-3	TRBJ2-1	TRBD2	TGTGCCAGCAGCTTAGCACTAGCGGGGTCCAATGAGCAGTTCTTC	CASSLALAGSNEQFF
few	TRBV4-1	TRBJ2-1	TRBD1	TGCGCCAGCAGAGGGACAGTCAATGAGCAGTTCTTC	CASRGTVNEQFF
.	TRBV29-1	TRBJ2-1	.	TGCAGCGTTGACCTGGGGGGATCCTACAATGAGCAGTTCTTC	CSVDLGGSYNEQFF
.	TRBV27	TRBJ1-6	.	TGTGCCAGCAGTTTGGACAGACTTAATTCACCCCTCCACTTT	CASSLDRLNSPLHF
.	TRBV7-7	TRBJ1-1	.	TGTGCCAGCAGCTCCCAGGTGAACACTGAAGCTTTCTTT	CASSSQVNTEAFF
.	TRBV6-1	TRBJ1-6	.	TGTGCCAGCAGTGAGGAGGGCAATTCACCCCTCCACTTT	CASSEEGNSPLHF
.	TRBV4-1	TRBJ1-4	TRBD1	TGCGCCAGCAGCCAGGCCCGACAGGGTTTTAATGAAAAACTGTTTTTT	CASSQARQGFNEKLFF
once	TRBV25-1	TRBJ2-5	.	TGTGCCAGCAGTGACCGGAATACAGTAGGGGAGACCCAGTACTTC	CASSDRNTVGETQYF
.	TRBV11-2	TRBJ2-5	.	TGTGCCAGCAGCGCGGGGGCCTTCCAAGAGACCCAGTACTTC	CASSAGAFQETQYF
once	TRBV30	TRBJ1-3	TRBD1	TGTGCCTGGGGGAGGACAGGGTCTGGAAACACCATATATTTT	CAWGRTGSGNTIYF
.	TRBV28	TRBJ2-1	.	TGTGCCAGCACCTCCTCCGGGGACACTAGCTCCTACAATGAGCAGTTCTTC	CASTSSGDTSSYNEQFF
.	TRBV27	TRBJ1-1	.	TGTGCCAGCAGACCCCAACTGGGGGGACTGAACACTGAAGCTTTCTTT	CASRPQLGGLNTEAFF
.	TRBV7-2	TRBJ2-5	TRBD2	TGTGCCGTCGACAACCGAGCGGGGAAGTTGGAGACCCAGTACTTC	CAVDNRAGKLETQYF
few	TRBV5-8	TRBJ1-4	TRBD1	TGTGCCTGCGGCGGGACAGGGGAGGCAAAACTGTTTTTT	CACGGTGEAKLFF
.	TRBV6-1	TRBJ1-5	.	TGTGCCAGCTTGATCGCACCCGGGACCCATCAGCCCCAGCATTTT	CASLIAPGTHQPQHF
.	TRBV7-8	TRBJ1-1	.	TGTGCCAGCAGCCCAGAAGCGTGGGGTGGGAACACTGAAGCTTTCTTT	CASSPEAWGGNTEAFF
once	TRBV6-5	TRBJ2-1	.	TGTGCCAGCAGTTACAGGTCCGGGAACGATGAGCAGTTCTTC	CASSYRSGNDEQFF
.	TRBV11-2	TRBJ2-3	.	TGTGCCAGCAGCCCTCGGACCGAGGCCAAACCCGGAGATACGCAGTATTTT	CASSPRTEAKPGDTQYF
.	TRBV11-3	TRBJ2-3	TRBD1	TGTGCCAGCAGCCTGTCGACAGGGTCAGATACGCAGTATTTT	CASSLSTGSDTQYF
.	TRBV6-1	TRBJ1-4	.	TGTGCCAGCAGTAAAATGGGGACGGGAAATGAAAAACTGTTTTTT	CASSKMGTGNEKLFF
.	TRBV7-2	TRBJ2-3	.	TGTGCCAGCAGCTTATTGGTTCTGACTAATACGCAGTATTTT	CASSLLVLTNTQYF
few	TRBV30	TRBJ1-3	.	TGTGCCCTGGGGGCATCTGGAAACACCATATATTTT	CALGASGNTIYF
few	TRBV18	TRBJ2-7	.	TGTGCCAGCTCACGGATGTCCTACGAGCAGTACTTC	CASSRMSYEQYF
.	TRBV7-2	TRBJ1-2	.	TGTGCCAGCAGCTTAGACGGGGATGACTATGGCTACACCTTC	CASSLDGDDYGYTF
.	TRBV5-1	TRBJ2-3	.	TGCGCCAGCATGGGTCAGGGTTTGGATACGCAGTATTTT	CASMGQGLDTQYF
.	TRBV5-1	TRBJ2-3	.	TGCGCCAGCAGCTTGGAGCAGGGCGGAGATACGCAGTATTTT	CASSLEQGGDTQYF
.	TRBV9	TRBJ1-1	.	TGTGCCAGCAGCGTAGCCCCGGAGGGGAACACTGAAGCTTTCTTT	CASSVAPEGNTEAFF